This T cell receptor (beta chain) was sequenced during a study of shared clonotypes between healthy human individuals. The length of the CDR3 is 16 residues. V lost 5 bases and J 4 bases, leaving 23 bases between the germline ends. In germline, CDR1 is SQVTM, CDR2 ANQGSEA. Template for every sorted-subset replicate PCR totaled around 200 ng DNA, some 30,000 T cell genomes. The method was immunoSEQ multiplex PCR; TCRdb's version includes in-frame clones alone and lacks a portion of them. In the table there are 2 million to 2.5 million clones, 80% to 95% of which are singletons. The specimen was naive CD4+ T cells from PBMCs. Subset given: CD45RA+ positively selected. The receptor comes from a man aged 18-30 years in good health. Some clones in this sample may be carry-over from other donors' samples. The chain uses TRBV29-1 and TRBJ1-2, with D perhaps TRBD1 (5 bases). The CDR3 is CSVFSVSGILAYGYTF. DNA of the CDR3: TGCAGCGTTTTCAGTGTTTCAGGGATCCTCGCCTATGGCTACACCTTC.